This T cell receptor beta chain appears in the sequencing data of a study of PD-L1 blockade in urothelial cancer. Study findings and constraints: Pretreatment TCR clonality in blood under the median foretold superior survival.

As for time point: pretreatment peripheral blood. The assay was immunoSEQ multiplex PCR, and TCRdb's table has in-frame clones only and misses some. The sample gives 70,000 to 90,000 clones, 85% to 90% of which show up once; over 13% is in the top ten. Concerning this clone itself: Antigen unknown.

This clonotype was sampled from a man aged 55 to 70 with urothelial cancer. Here the sequenced sample was PBMCs, taken around atezolizumab (anti-PD-L1) treatment.

This CDR3 reads CASKSGKTVVYTQYF. Written as DNA, the CDR3 is TGTGCCAGCAAATCCGGGAAAACCGTAGTGTATACGCAGTATTTT. This chain uses TRBV27 with TRBJ2-3, with D perhaps matching TRBD2 (5 bases). Germline CDR1 is MNHEY and CDR2 is SMNVEV (reference sequence). Trimming removed 7 bases at V and 7 bases at J, with 21 bases between. The CDR3 is 15 residues long.